This T cell receptor beta chain derives from a study of shared clonotypes between healthy human individuals (dated by TCRdb to the early 2020s). About the study as a whole: A few men and a couple of women, aged 18 to 49 years, made up the cohort. For each donor, CD4 naive and CD4 memory were each given three plates, CD8 naive was given two plates, and CD8 memory was given one plate. To estimate repertoire size and how much clonotype sharing occurs between individuals, the study deeply sequenced the blood TCR repertoires of about five healthy adults. Different laboratories and diverse techniques were used to prepare libraries and sequence TCR repertoires, to increase sequencing depth and limit assay-specific biases. Per donor, leukapheresis produced somewhere between about 0.8 and 9 billion PBMCs.

Results the study describes overall, beyond this receptor: Higher generation probabilities were observed for clonotypes shared by all four sorted-subset donors than for non-shared clonotypes. Even with the large sequencing depth, rarefaction of the sorted-subset datasets indicated that sequencing was incomplete. Only blood was sampled, and tissue TCR repertoires likely differ from those in blood. Pairwise subsampling led to the expectation that sequencing depth would affect the degree of clonotype sharing among donors. Around 5% of naive CD4, approximately 3.7% of naive CD8, about 2.1% of memory CD4, and 0.35% to 0.4% of memory CD8 clonotypes were shared across a few donors. Because the study included a small number of donors, the genetic and exposure-history diversity represented was limited. Larger estimated clonotype richness was generally found for naive subsets than for memory subsets.

Donors were healthy HIV-negative adults with no recently reported acute infections or vaccinations. All donors were Caucasian adults living in Nashville, Tennessee, USA. CD4+ T cells were enriched through magnetic negative selection, after which naive cells were positively selected on CD45RA and the remaining negative fraction served as the memory subset. Blood was collected by leukapheresis, and PBMCs were isolated by Ficoll-Histopaque density gradient centrifugation and then cryopreserved in liquid nitrogen vapor phase. Analytical flow cytometry was used to check the purity and quantity of each magnetically sorted T cell population. Genomic DNA was isolated from each sorted fraction and quantified by UV absorbance on a Nanodrop 2000c. Using the deep immunoSEQ assay, TCR CDR3 regions were amplified from genomic DNA by multiplex PCR. Extracted genomic DNA from each cell subset was distributed evenly across all wells of several immunoSEQ 96-well plates, and each plate was treated as a replicate. For sorted subsets, around 0.2 ug of genomic DNA, equivalent to around 31,000 T cell genomes, went into each replicate PCR. Purified libraries were measured with a Qubit 3.0 fluorometer, size-checked on a Bioanalyzer 2100, and measured again with the KAPA Library Quantification kit. Each immunoSEQ 96-well plate was sequenced on its own single-read 150-cycle Illumina NextSeq 550 flow cell. Per the authors' processing: Because only junctional sequences without quality scores were contained in the immunoSEQ output, filtering matching that applied to full-length reads could not be performed. Sequences were annotated with PyIR, a Python wrapper for IgBLAST v1.9, using IMGT germline references to assign V/J genes and CDR3. Any read was removed if the V/J assignment was weak (E-value above 1e-6), the CDR3 was missing, or the read contained stop codons, out-of-frame junctions, or ambiguous translated residues. V3J clonotypes were defined as sequences sharing the same inferred V gene, J gene, and CDR3 amino acid sequence. The percentage overlap between two repertoires was calculated by dividing the number of shared unique clonotypes by the size of the smaller repertoire. Richness of each repertoire was evaluated using RTK rarefaction, the Chao1 estimator, and Recon v2.1 estimates of unobserved clonotypes. OLGA was used to compute generation probabilities for all TCRbeta clonotypes that the gDNA method yielded from a handful of donors. The source is immuneACCESS, and TCRdb retained only in-frame sequences with V and J called. Part of the clones is not carried over; for the studies checked, unresolved V genes explain less than half of this, and the remainder is unexplained. V and J calls and clone size are as listed in that table; D and trimming were resolved from the DNA. The sample profile shows roughly 1.5 million clones; roughly 98% of them were found once. The ten largest clones take up approximately 0.44% of the sample.

Regarding this clone: Its antigen is not yet known. Base quality data are lacking; no much larger clone is found one base away.

This TCR derives from a man under 40 in good health. The sample taken for sequencing was naive CD4+ T cells sorted from blood. The intended sense of this specimen's cell subset or site label: CD45RA+ positively selected.

The nucleotide sequence is TGTGCCATCAGTTCCGGGACGTCCGCCTACGAGCAGTACTTC. Its translation reads: CAISSGTSAYEQYF. In this chain, TRBV10-3 is recombined with TRBJ2-7; the D gene is possibly TRBD1 or TRBD2, each agreeing over 5 bases. At the junction V is shortened by 5 bases and J by 2 bases, with 13 bases in between. Per the germline V gene, ENHRY is the CDR1 and SYGVKD is the CDR2. The CDR3 has 14 amino acids, counting the end cysteine and phenylalanine. The only DNA kept is the CDR3, 42 bases in frame from the first base.